This is a list of T cell receptor beta chains from one sample in a study of precursors of human CD4 cytotoxic T cells. Via MiXCR, TCRdb re-called the reads, giving one row per CDR3 protein. The data show 550 to 650 distinct CDR3 sequences, roughly 17% seen once. Sequencing used memory CD4+ T cells from blood (PBMCs). The receptors were gathered from a human donor in good health. CDR3s include the opening cysteine and the closing phenylalanine or tryptophan. Fields, in order: J gene, CDR3 length, clone size, V gene, D gene, CDR3 DNA, CDR3 protein. D genes are given only for firm matches. Only some rows state a clone size, as once, few, many or a class for expanded clones.

>TRBJ2-5|13|large|TRBV6-6|.
TGTGCCACCGTCGATGGATTACAGCGGGCCCAGTACTTC
CATVDGLQRAQYF
>TRBJ1-2|13|medium-sized|TRBV7-2|TRBD1
TGTGCCAGCAGCTTAGACAGGGGCGATGGCTACACCTTC
CASSLDRGDGYTF
>TRBJ1-1|12|.|TRBV6-2/TRBV6-3|.
TGTGCCAGCACGAAGGCCAGGGGTGAAGCTTTCTTT
CASTKARGEAFF
>TRBJ2-3|14|.|TRBV5-1|TRBD1
TGCGCCAGCAGCAAAGGACAGGCAACAGATACGCAGTATTTT
CASSKGQATDTQYF
>TRBJ1-1|16|large|TRBV13|.
TGTGCCAGCAGCCCATCACGGGCCGGGAAGGACACTGAAGCTTTCTTT
CASSPSRAGKDTEAFF
>TRBJ2-3|16|few|TRBV6-5|.
TGTGCCAGCAGTCCCAGCGCCGGAACAGGGCCAGATACGCAGTATTTT
CASSPSAGTGPDTQYF
>TRBJ2-1|13|large|TRBV7-6|.
TGTGCCAGCAGCTTAGCGACTAGCAATGAGCAGTTCTTC
CASSLATSNEQFF
>TRBJ2-3|13|large|TRBV3-1|TRBD2
TGTGCCAGCAGCCACGGGAGGACAGATACGCAGTATTTT
CASSHGRTDTQYF
>TRBJ2-1|14|medium-sized|TRBV12-3/TRBV12-4|TRBD2
TGTGCCAGCAGTTTGCTAGCGGGAGCAAATGAGCAGTTCTTC
CASSLLAGANEQFF
>TRBJ1-3|17|large|TRBV21-1|.
TGTGCCAGCAGCAACCCCTCGGGGAGGGGCTGTGGAAACACCATATATTTT
CASSNPSGRGCGNTIYF
>TRBJ2-7|14|large|TRBV19|.
TGTGCCAGTAGTATTGGGGGGGCCCCCCTCGAGCAGTACTTC
CASSIGGAPLEQYF
>TRBJ1-6|15|.|TRBV5-1|TRBD1
TGCGCCAGCAGAATGGGACAGCCTGATAATTCACCCCTCCACTTT
CASRMGQPDNSPLHF
>TRBJ2-7|15|few|TRBV7-2|.
TGTGCCAGCAGCTTAGCTGGCCTGGGGTCCTACGAGCAGTACTTC
CASSLAGLGSYEQYF
>TRBJ2-5|11|.|TRBV20-1|.
TGCAGTGCTACCACCCAAGAGACCCAGTACTTC
CSATTQETQYF
>TRBJ2-1|13|large|TRBV20-1|.
TGCAGTGCTAAAGCCTTTACCTACAATGAGCAGTTCTTC
CSAKAFTYNEQFF
>TRBJ1-2|12|large|TRBV7-6|.
TGTGCCAGCAGCGGGACCGTCCCGGGCTACACCTTC
CASSGTVPGYTF
>TRBJ2-3|16|large|TRBV29-1|TRBD2
TGCAGCGTTGAAGAGCATAGGCGGGAGAGGGGAGATACGCAGTATTTT
CSVEEHRRERGDTQYF
>TRBJ1-5|15|few|TRBV6-5|.
TGTGCCAGCAGTTACCGGTACCATAGCAATCAGCCCCAGCATTTT
CASSYRYHSNQPQHF
>TRBJ1-1|16|large|TRBV11-2|.
TGTGCCAGCAGCTTACGGCGGGGACGGACGAACACTGAAGCTTTCTTT
CASSLRRGRTNTEAFF
>TRBJ2-1|15|large|TRBV7-9|.
TGTGCCAGCAGCCCGCGAGTTGACGGTTACAATGAGCAGTTCTTC
CASSPRVDGYNEQFF
>TRBJ2-1|12|large|TRBV10-3|.
TGTGCCATCAGTGAGGTGAGGGATGAGCAGTTCTTC
CAISEVRDEQFF
>TRBJ2-1|15|large|TRBV20-1|TRBD2
TGCAGTCGGCTAGCGGGGGGCGCGAATTACAATGAGCAGTTCTTC
CSRLAGGANYNEQFF
>TRBJ1-1|13|large|TRBV7-3|.
TGTGCCAGCAGCTCCCATCAGAACACTGAAGCTTTCTTT
CASSSHQNTEAFF
>TRBJ2-3|12|large|TRBV20-1|.
TGCAGCACGCTAACTAGCACAGATACGCAGTATTTT
CSTLTSTDTQYF
>TRBJ2-3|14|large|TRBV6-2/TRBV6-3|.
TGTGCCAGCAGTTACGCAGACCGTTCAGGGGCGCAGTATTTT
CASSYADRSGAQYF
>TRBJ1-2|12|.|TRBV12-3/TRBV12-4|.
TGTGCCAGCAGTTTAGGAGAGTATGGCTACACCTTC
CASSLGEYGYTF
>TRBJ2-3|14|medium-sized|TRBV5-4|.
TGTGCCAGCAGCGCGGGACGGCAGGAAGATACGCAGTATTTT
CASSAGRQEDTQYF
>TRBJ2-5|13|large|TRBV7-2|.
TGTGCCAGCAGCTCGGGACAAGAAGAGACCCAGTACTTC
CASSSGQEETQYF
>TRBJ1-2|15|large|TRBV12-3/TRBV12-4|.
TGTGCCAGCAGTCCATCCCCGGGGGTAGGCTATGGCTACACCTTC
CASSPSPGVGYGYTF
>TRBJ1-1|16|.|TRBV6-5|TRBD1
TGTGCCAGCAGTTCCTCACAGGGGTTCGGGGACACTGAAGCTTTCTTT
CASSSSQGFGDTEAFF
>TRBJ2-1|16|large|TRBV6-2/TRBV6-3|TRBD2
TGTGCCAGCAGTTATCTTGCTAGCGGGGCCTACAATGAGCAGTTCTTC
CASSYLASGAYNEQFF
>TRBJ1-4|15|.|TRBV2|TRBD1
TGTGCCAGCAGCGGACTGACAGGGGGCAAAGAAAAACTGTTTTTT
CASSGLTGGKEKLFF
>TRBJ1-1|13|large|TRBV6-1|TRBD1
TGTGCCAGCAGCCCGACAGGGGAAGGTGAAGCTTTCTTT
CASSPTGEGEAFF
>TRBJ1-1|18|large|TRBV5-1|.
TGCGCCAGCAGCTTCTCCCCTCTATCAAAGACGGGGAACACTGAAGCTTTCTTT
CASSFSPLSKTGNTEAFF
>TRBJ2-1|14|medium-sized|TRBV20-1|.
TGCAGTGCTAGAGATATCGGCTCCTACAATGAGCAGTTCTTC
CSARDIGSYNEQFF
>TRBJ2-7|17|large|TRBV28|TRBD2
TGTGCCAGCAGTCAGTCCCCTAGCGGCGGCCTCTCCTACGAGCAGTACTTC
CASSQSPSGGLSYEQYF
>TRBJ2-7|22|.|TRBV24-1|TRBD2
TGTGCCACCAGTGATTTGCAGGGAGACCGAGGACTAGCGGGAGTGTGGTCCTACGAGCAGTACTTC
CATSDLQGDRGLAGVWSYEQYF
>TRBJ1-1|13|few|TRBV7-2|TRBD1
TGTGCCAGCAGCACGACAGGGACAGCTGAAGCTTTCTTT
CASSTTGTAEAFF
>TRBJ2-1|15|large|TRBV7-9|.
TGTGCCAGCAGCTTAAGGGGATCTAGTTCGAATGAGCAGTTCTTC
CASSLRGSSSNEQFF
>TRBJ2-7|15|large|TRBV4-2|TRBD1
TGTGCCAGCAGCCAAGAGACAGGGTCTTCCTACGAGCAGTACTTC
CASSQETGSSYEQYF
>TRBJ2-7|15|large|TRBV28|.
TGTGCCAGCAGTCCCGAGAATCCAATCATCTACGAGCAGTACTTC
CASSPENPIIYEQYF